This is a list of T cell receptor beta chains from one sample in a study of Ad26.COV2.S vaccination and SARS-CoV-2 variants. Profiled with immunoSEQ multiplex PCR; TCRdb holds only in-frame clones, not every one. Of about 680,000 clones in the sample, approximately 88% were seen once. The sequencing used peripheral blood, collected in a trial of Ad26.COV2.S vaccine versus placebo. The receptors derive from a person between 18 and 59 years old who received the Ad26.COV2.S COVID-19 vaccine or a placebo. Each CDR3 is given without its conserved first and last residue. Size is stated for part of the rows, as once, few or many counts, or as a class when the clone is expanded.

- TRBJ1-1 13 TRBV19 ASAFPTGENEEAF
- TRBJ2-2 13 TRBV5-6 ASSLLDRDTGELF
- TRBJ1-1 11 TRBV14 ASSQDRVTEAF
- TRBJ1-4 13 TRBV19 ASSTRTGSEEKLF
- TRBJ1-1 11 TRBV3-1/TRBV3-2 ASSQGGLTEAF
- TRBJ2-6 12 TRBV7-2 ASNGDAGANVLT
- TRBJ2-3 14 TRBV10-1 ASSESRLAGTDTQY
- TRBJ2-7 10 TRBV6-2/TRBV6-3 ASSYSEYEQY
- TRBJ2-5 17 TRBV12-5 ASGLVFGTSGGNQETQY
- TRBJ2-7 11 TRBV10-1 ARAGTGWYEQY
- TRBJ1-1 11 TRBV7-2 ASRVQGATEAF
- TRBJ2-1 12 TRBV10-3 AITSSGVDSEQF
- TRBJ1-5 12 TRBV28 ASSLPGRDQPQH
- TRBJ1-2 13 TRBV9 ASSVGGDSLYGYT
- TRBJ2-5 11 TRBV20-1 SASLLAEETQY
- TRBJ1-6 12 TRBV5-6 ASSHRGGNSPLH
many TRBJ1-6 15 TRBV27 ASSLQPGQGMNSPLH
- TRBJ1-5 11 TRBV29-1 SARQTSNQPQH
- TRBJ2-3 13 TRBV4-3 ASSPRDRGTDTQY
- TRBJ1-6 14 TRBV21-1 ASSKGLGGRDSPLH
- TRBJ2-3 13 TRBV7-9 ASSLASGGTDTQY
- TRBJ1-6 11 TRBV30 AWSGQGNSPLH
- TRBJ1-3 11 TRBV30 AWSVGTLNTIY
- TRBJ2-5 13 TRBV11-3 ASSLDPTGHETQY